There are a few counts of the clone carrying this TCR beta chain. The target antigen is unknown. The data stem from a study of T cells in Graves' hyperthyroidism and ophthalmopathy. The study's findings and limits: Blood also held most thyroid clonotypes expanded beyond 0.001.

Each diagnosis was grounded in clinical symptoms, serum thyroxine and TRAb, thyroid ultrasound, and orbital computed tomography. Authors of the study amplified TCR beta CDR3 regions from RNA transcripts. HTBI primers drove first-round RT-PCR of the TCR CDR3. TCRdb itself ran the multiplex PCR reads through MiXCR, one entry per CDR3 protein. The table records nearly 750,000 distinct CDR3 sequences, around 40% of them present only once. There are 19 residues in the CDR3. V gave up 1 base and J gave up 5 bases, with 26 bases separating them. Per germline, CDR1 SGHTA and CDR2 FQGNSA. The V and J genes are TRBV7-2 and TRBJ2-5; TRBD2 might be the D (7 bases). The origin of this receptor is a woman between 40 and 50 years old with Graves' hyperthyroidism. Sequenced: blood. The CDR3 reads CASSLVWYRGRATGETQYF. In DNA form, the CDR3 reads TGTGCCAGCAGCTTAGTTTGGTATCGAGGGAGGGCCACAGGGGAGACCCAGTACTTC.